This T cell receptor beta chain originates from a study of shared clonotypes between healthy human individuals. This CDR3 is built from 13 residues. The V gene's germline CDR1 is MNHEY and CDR2 SVGAGI. Trimming took 4 bases from V and 2 from J; bases not matched to a gene: 2. Naive CD8 cells were CD45RO-negative, positively selected for CCR7, excluding terminally differentiated effector memory CD45RA+ cells. Repertoires were generated with immunoSEQ multiplex PCR, while TCRdb's copy carries only in-frame clones and drops some. This table holds around 550,000 clones, 90% to 95% found once. This receptor was taken from a woman in her twenties or thirties in good health. The V and J genes are TRBV6-5 and TRBJ2-7, with 7 bases fitting TRBD2. Material: naive CD8+ T cells sorted from blood. CDR3: CASSWRETYEQYF. CDR3 coding DNA: TGTGCCAGCAGTTGGCGGGAGACCTACGAGCAGTACTTC.